The 10 T cell receptor beta chains reported below all come from one sample, sequenced in a study of PD-1 and CTLA-4 blockade in melanoma. The data were produced by immunoSEQ multiplex PCR, yet TCRdb's version contains in-frame clones alone and is incomplete. The sample includes 15,000 to 20,000 clones, around 70% of them seen just once. The sequencing here drew on CD8+ T cells from peripheral blood, taken before anti-PD-1 treatment. These receptors came from a human donor with melanoma.

The V call is TRBV4-2, the J call TRBJ2-1; tentatively, D is TRBD2 (6 bases). The germline V gene encodes CDR1 LGHNA and CDR2 YNFKEQ. The CDR3 totals 15 residues. V lost 1 base, J lost 3 bases, and 10 bases lay in between. CDR3 coding DNA: TGTGCCAGCAGCCAAGGGGCGGGGAGCTACAATGAGCAGTTCTTC. It yields the protein CASSQGAGSYNEQFF.

This rearrangement joins TRBV29-1 to TRBJ2-1, with D unresolved. The CDR3 length is 13 residues. Per germline, CDR1 SQVTM and CDR2 ANQGSEA. V was clipped by 7 bases and J by 0 bases, with 10 bases between them. The CDR3 coding sequence is TGCAGCGCAAGAGTTACCTCCTACAATGAGCAGTTCTTC. Translation gives CSARVTSYNEQFF.

The chain couples TRBV3-1 (or the pseudogene TRBV3-2) to TRBJ1-6, with unresolved D. Trimming left V 0 bases short and J 0 bases short, with 9 bases between. Germline-derived CDR1 and CDR2 are LGHDT and YNNKEL (reference sequence). The CDR3 extends over 17 amino acids. The CDR3 protein is CASSQEHQSSYNSPLHF. The CDR3 nucleotides are TGTGCCAGCAGCCAAGAGCATCAAAGCTCCTATAATTCACCCCTCCACTTT.

V usage is TRBV7-6 and J usage is TRBJ2-7; D gene uncertain. Germline V CDR1 and CDR2: SGHVS, FNYEAQ. Trimming stripped 1 base from V and 3 bases from J, with 7 bases between. The length of the CDR3 is 13 residues. The CDR3 spells CASSLGPNYEQYF. The CDR3, as DNA: TGTGCCAGCAGCTTAGGGCCAAACTACGAGCAGTACTTC.

This clone appeared once. The chain uses TRBV6-1 and TRBJ2-3, with D unclear. Germline loops: CDR1 MNHNS, CDR2 SASEGT. Trimming took off 1 base at V and 6 bases at J, with 11 bases between the two ends. The length of the CDR3 is 14 residues. CDR3 loop: CASSEEVPVDTQYF. CDR3 bases: TGTGCCAGCAGTGAAGAGGTACCAGTGGATACGCAGTATTTT.

This clone turned up a few times. The J gene is TRBJ1-5, the V gene TRBV2; unclear D gene. The CDR3 is made up of 13 amino acids. Germline V gives CDR1 SNHLY, CDR2 FYNNEI. V dropped 7 bases and J dropped 6 bases, with 13 bases sitting between them. CDR3 DNA sequence: TGTGCCAGCACCCGGGAAGACGCTCAGCCCCAGCATTTT. Protein product: CASTREDAQPQHF.

The rearrangement uses TRBV4-2 and TRBJ1-1, with D hard to call. CDR1 LGHNA and CDR2 YNFKEQ come from the germline V gene. The CDR3 length is 16 residues. With 1 base removed from V and 1 base from J, the gap between germline ends came to 13 bases. This chain's CDR3 is CASSQAFGEANTEAFF. The CDR3, as DNA: TGTGCCAGCAGCCAAGCCTTCGGGGAAGCGAACACTGAAGCTTTCTTT.

The chain recombines TRBV12-3 or TRBV12-4 with TRBJ1-2, with D unclear. This CDR3 is 13 amino acids long. Trimming took 5 bases from V and 4 from J, leaving 11 bases between them. As DNA, the CDR3 is TGTGCCAGCAGTACGCAGAGTCTCTATGGCTACACCTTC. Residues: CASSTQSLYGYTF.

The chain combines TRBV7-2 with TRBJ2-3; D gene unclear. With 2 bases removed from V and 4 bases from J, the gap between germline ends came to 7 bases. CDR1 SGHTA and CDR2 FQGNSA come from the germline V gene. The CDR3 runs to 13 residues. CDR3 nucleotides: TGTGCCAGCAGCTTACACATATCAGATACGCAGTATTTT. This sequence encodes CASSLHISDTQYF.

This clone counts as medium-sized. This chain links TRBV19 with TRBJ2-1; 7 bases match TRBD2. The germline V gene has CDR1 LNHDA and CDR2 SQIVND (reference sequence). The CDR3 is 15 residues long. With V trimmed by 5 bases and J by 2 bases, 6 bases remained unmatched. The CDR3 nucleotides are TGTGCCAGTAGTGCGACCAGCGGGGCCTACAATGAGCAGTTCTTC. Translated: CASSATSGAYNEQFF.